A selection of T cell receptor beta chains follows, all from one sample in a study of blood T cells in healthy people across ages. A single record per CDR3 protein comes from TCRdb applying MiXCR to the 5' RACE reads. The sample contains about a million distinct CDR3 sequences, roughly half of which appear only once. Sequenced material: blood. The receptors stem from an older woman in good health. CDR3s include the opening cysteine and the closing phenylalanine or tryptophan. A D gene is named only where the DNA matches it firmly. A row's size may be missing; if present it is once, few, many or a size class.

J	size	D	V	DNA	CDR3
TRBJ2-3	few	TRBD1	TRBV10-3	TGTGCCATCAGGGACAGGGCCGAGGCGGGCGGGCAGTATTTT	CAIRDRAEAGGQYF
TRBJ2-3	.	.	TRBV29-1	TGCGGCGTTTACAGACGGTCAGATACGCAGTATTTT	CGVYRRSDTQYF
TRBJ1-2	.	.	TRBV18	TGTGCCAGCTCACCGGGCGGACACTATGGCTACACCTTC	CASSPGGHYGYTF
TRBJ2-1	.	TRBD2	TRBV20-1	TGCAATGCTAGGAGGGGCGGGAGGAACAATGAGCAGTTCTTC	CNARRGGRNNEQFF
TRBJ2-3	.	.	TRBV6-1	TGTGCCAGCAGGCCCGGACTGGGTAGCACAGATACGCAGTATTTT	CASRPGLGSTDTQYF
TRBJ1-4	few	.	TRBV12-3/TRBV12-4	TGTGCCAGCAGTTTGACAGCCTATAATGAAAAACTGTTTTTT	CASSLTAYNEKLFF
TRBJ1-1	few	.	TRBV5-5	TGTGCCAGCAGCTTGGGGACGGAAATCCTGAATGCTTTCTTT	CASSLGTEILNAFF
TRBJ2-3	.	.	TRBV29-1	TGCTGCGTTGCACTGTGGAGTCGGGATACGCAGTATTTT	CCVALWSRDTQYF
TRBJ1-1	few	.	TRBV29-1	TGCAGCGTTGTTTGGCCTCCGGGACCTGAAGCTTTCTTT	CSVVWPPGPEAFF
TRBJ2-7	.	TRBD2	TRBV3-1	TGTGCCAGCACCCCGGCGGGACTAGCGGGAGTGAGAGAGCAGTACTTC	CASTPAGLAGVREQYF
TRBJ2-1	.	TRBD2	TRBV4-1	TGCGCCAGCAGCCAACTCCTAGCGGGCTCCTACAATGAGCAGTTCTTC	CASSQLLAGSYNEQFF
TRBJ2-1	few	TRBD2	TRBV5-1	TGCGCCAGCAGGCAAACACTAGCGGGAATGTACGGCGATGAGCAGTTCTTC	CASRQTLAGMYGDEQFF
TRBJ1-2	.	.	TRBV5-1	TGCGCCAGCAGCCCCGGGGAAAGGGCTAACTATGGCTACACCTTC	CASSPGERANYGYTF
TRBJ2-1	.	TRBD2	TRBV20-1	TGCAGTGCTAGAGACCCTAGCGGGAGTTACGATGAGCAGTTCTTC	CSARDPSGSYDEQFF
TRBJ1-2	.	TRBD1	TRBV7-9	TGTGCCAGCAGCTTCACAGGGGTTACGAGCTATGGCTACACCTTC	CASSFTGVTSYGYTF
TRBJ2-4	.	.	TRBV27	TGTGCCAGCAGTTTAAGGGGCCAACAGTTTAACAGTGGAGCCAAAAACATTCAGTACTTC	CASSLRGQQFNSGAKNIQYF
TRBJ1-6	.	.	TRBV14	TGTGCCAGCAGCTCACGATTGGGGGCGCGTAATTCACCCCTCCACTTT	CASSSRLGARNSPLHF
TRBJ2-5	.	.	TRBV5-1	TGCGCCAGCAGCGCGGGCCCCGTGGGAGAGACCCAGTACTTC	CASSAGPVGETQYF
TRBJ2-4	few	TRBD1	TRBV12-3/TRBV12-4	TGTGCCAGCAGTTTACTGTGGGACAGGGGGTCTTTAGCCAAAAACATTCAGTACTTC	CASSLLWDRGSLAKNIQYF
TRBJ2-7	.	TRBD1	TRBV6-2/TRBV6-3	TGTGCCAGCAAGCGACAGGGGTTTATAGTGTCCTACGAGCAGTACTTC	CASKRQGFIVSYEQYF
TRBJ1-5	.	.	TRBV28	TGTGCCTCGCGCCCGGGCCAGGGCGTCAATCAGCCCCAGCATTTT	CASRPGQGVNQPQHF
TRBJ2-5	.	.	TRBV4-1	TGCGCCAGCAGCCAAGATCGTATGCGGGCAATCTACAATGAGCAGTACTTC	CASSQDRMRAIYNEQYF
TRBJ2-7	.	.	TRBV21-1	TGTGCCAGCAGCAAACCAAGAAGCGAGTACTTC	CASSKPRSEYF
TRBJ2-7	few	.	TRBV20-1	TGCAGTGCTAGTGAACTGTTCGAAGACGAGCAGTACTTC	CSASELFEDEQYF
TRBJ2-1	.	TRBD2	TRBV9	TGTGCCAGCAGCGTAGAGGCGAGCGGGAGTGACTCCTACAATGAGCAGTTCTTC	CASSVEASGSDSYNEQFF
TRBJ2-6	few	.	TRBV30	TGTGCCTGGACCCGATCGAATACTGGGGCCAACGTCCTGACTTTC	CAWTRSNTGANVLTF
TRBJ2-6	.	TRBD1	TRBV28	TGTGCCAGCAGTTTCTTTACGGTCCGGACAGGGGGAACCTCTGGGGCCAACGTCCTGACTTTC	CASSFFTVRTGGTSGANVLTF
TRBJ2-5	.	.	TRBV5-1	TGCGCCAGCAGCTTGGAACGCACAGGCCCACACCACCCTTCGTACTTC	CASSLERTGPHHPSYF
TRBJ2-7	.	TRBD2	TRBV20-1	TGCAGTGCTAGACCCAGGGGGGCTAGCGGGAGGCTCGAGCAGTACTTC	CSARPRGASGRLEQYF
TRBJ1-5	.	.	TRBV6-6	TGTGCCGGCAGTTACGGAGAGAGCAATCAGCCCCAGCATTTT	CAGSYGESNQPQHF
TRBJ2-3	.	TRBD1	TRBV6-6	TGTGCCAGCAGCCCTCGGACAGGAAGCACAGATACGCAGTATTTT	CASSPRTGSTDTQYF
TRBJ1-5	.	.	TRBV27	TGTGCCAGCGGGTATAGCAATCAGCCCCAGCATTTT	CASGYSNQPQHF
TRBJ2-1	few	TRBD1	TRBV6-2/TRBV6-3	TGTGCCAGCAGTTCCGGGACAGGGATAGCCTTCTACAATGAGCAGTTCTTC	CASSSGTGIAFYNEQFF
TRBJ2-1	.	.	TRBV18	TGTGCCAGCTCACCTGAAGGGGCGGGAAGCCCATACTGGGAGCAGTTCTTC	CASSPEGAGSPYWEQFF
TRBJ2-1	few	.	TRBV5-1	TGCGCCAGCAGCCCCGGGACGGTCTTAGGTAATGAGCAGTTCTTC	CASSPGTVLGNEQFF
TRBJ2-1	.	TRBD2	TRBV20-1	TGCAGTGCTTGGGGACTAGCGGGCTACAATGAGCAGTTCTTC	CSAWGLAGYNEQFF
TRBJ2-5	.	.	TRBV7-2	TGTGCCAGCAGCTTAGGGCGGTTACCCCAAGAGACCCAGTACTTC	CASSLGRLPQETQYF
TRBJ1-2	.	.	TRBV9	TGTGCCAGCGGTAGCGGTGAGGACAACTATGGCTACACCTTC	CASGSGEDNYGYTF
TRBJ2-5	.	.	TRBV20-1	TGCAGTGCTAGAAAGGGGGGGCCAGAGACCCAGTACTTC	CSARKGGPETQYF
TRBJ2-3	.	.	TRBV5-1	TGCGCCAGCAGTTCAGGGTTAGCGGACAGTTACACAGATACGCAGTATTTT	CASSSGLADSYTDTQYF
TRBJ2-2	few	.	TRBV7-2	TGTGCCAGCCGGATTCCAGCGGGTACTACCGGGGGGCTGTTTTTT	CASRIPAGTTGGLFF
TRBJ2-5	.	TRBD2	TRBV20-1	TGCAGTGCTAGATGGACTAGCGTTTACGAGACCCAGTACTTC	CSARWTSVYETQYF